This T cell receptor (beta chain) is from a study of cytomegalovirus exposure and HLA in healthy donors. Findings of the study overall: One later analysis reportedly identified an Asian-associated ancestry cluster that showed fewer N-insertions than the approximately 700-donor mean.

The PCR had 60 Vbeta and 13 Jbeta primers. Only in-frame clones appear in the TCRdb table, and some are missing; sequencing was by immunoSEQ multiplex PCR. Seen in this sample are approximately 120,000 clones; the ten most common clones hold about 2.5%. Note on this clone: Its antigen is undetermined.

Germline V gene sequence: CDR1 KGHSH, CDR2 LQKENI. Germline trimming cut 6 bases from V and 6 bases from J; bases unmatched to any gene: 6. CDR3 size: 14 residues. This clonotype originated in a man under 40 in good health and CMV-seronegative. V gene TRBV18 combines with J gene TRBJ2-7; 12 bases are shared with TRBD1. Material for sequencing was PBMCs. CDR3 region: CASSFGTGGREQYF. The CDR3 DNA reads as TGTGCCAGCTCCTTTGGGACAGGGGGCCGCGAGCAGTACTTC.